This T cell receptor beta chain comes out of a study of blood T cell repertoires in COVID-19. Study information: Sites across the United States, Italy and Spain contributed samples from acute and convalescent COVID-19. Sample material is recorded as cDNA or gDNA derived from T cells, B-cell-depleted T cells, or PBMCs.

Original data processing: Estimated nucleated cell counts came from reference gene primer amplification. Repertoires were generated with immunoSEQ multiplex PCR, while TCRdb's copy carries only in-frame clones and drops some. D and trimming come from the DNA, and the V and J calls and clone size come from that table. The sample lists around 260,000 clones; around 86% were seen once. V lost 0 bases, J lost 1 base, and 0 bases stayed unmatched. CDR1 KGHSH and CDR2 LQKENI come from the germline V gene. The CDR3 extends over 15 amino acids. The sample consisted of peripheral blood. The TCR comes from a woman aged 40 to 55 who had recovered from COVID-19. The gene calls are TRBV18 and TRBJ1-1, with TRBD1 matching over 9 bases. CDR3 DNA sequence: TGTGCCAGCTCACCACCGACAGGGGGGAACACTGAAGCTTTCTTT. This codes for CASSPPTGGNTEAFF.